This T cell receptor beta chain came from a study of blood T cells in healthy people across ages. Study background: Using template switching, researchers captured about one barcoded beta molecule for each two T cells. Findings and caveats of the study: Greater diversity and more naive CD4+ cells were seen in long-lived donors than in aged donors. Unknown donor CMV status possibly confounded expanded clonotype changes.

The use of a sample-barcoded 5' primer and a J-beta primer mix characterized a second PCR of roughly 6 to 11 cycles. Each CDR3 protein is one row after TCRdb ran MiXCR on the 5' RACE reads. The sample has about 1,600,000 distinct CDR3 sequences; 42% are singletons. Each sample used at least 6 million PBMCs. V shed 3 bases and J shed 3 bases, with 11 bases lying between them. Germline V CDR1 and CDR2: ENHRY, SYGVKD. The CDR3 runs 14 residues. This clonotype was counted between two and nine times. Its antigen is currently unknown. V gene TRBV10-3 combines with J gene TRBJ1-2, with D tentatively TRBD1 (5 bases). Sequencing input: blood. This TCR was sampled from a woman younger than 35 in good health. CDR3 residues: CAISEAGYDYGYTF. The CDR3 region has the DNA TGTGCCATCAGTGAAGCAGGGTACGACTATGGCTACACCTTC.